The rows below give T cell receptor beta chains drawn from one sample of a study of regulatory T cells in long-lasting Graves disease. TCRdb analysed the multiplex PCR reads with MiXCR anew, one entry per CDR3 protein. The data contain 540,000 or so distinct CDR3 sequences, roughly 12% of them singletons. The sample was also linked to a second study, of T cells in Graves' hyperthyroidism and ophthalmopathy.

Sequenced material: peripheral blood mononuclear cells (PBMCs), taken at new diagnosis, from a patient treated with antithyroid drugs. The receptors shown here come from a man aged 25-45 years with Graves disease. CDR3s include the opening cysteine and the closing phenylalanine or tryptophan. A D gene is named only where the DNA matches it firmly. Expanded clones get a size class; other rows say once, few or many, or leave the size out.

>TRBJ1-5|-|TRBV6-4|few
TGTGCCAGCAGTTCCCTGAGGGGGGCATCCAATCAGCCCCAGCATTTT
CASSSLRGASNQPQHF
>TRBJ2-5|TRBD2|TRBV20-1|many
TGCAGTGCTGGACTAGCGGGGCAAGAGACCCAGTACTTC
CSAGLAGQETQYF
>TRBJ2-7|-|TRBV29-1|few
TGCAGCGTTGTCTGGACTAACGAGCAGTACTTC
CSVVWTNEQYF
>TRBJ1-2|TRBD1|TRBV7-3|many
TGTGCCAGCAGCCGAGCTGGACAGGTCTATGGCTACACCTTC
CASSRAGQVYGYTF
>TRBJ2-7|-|TRBV2|many
TGTGCCAGCAGTGTGACGGACGTCAGCTACGAGCAGTACTTC
CASSVTDVSYEQYF
>TRBJ1-2|-|TRBV27|many
TGTGCCAGCAGTCGGGACGGAACCTATGGCTACACCTTC
CASSRDGTYGYTF
>TRBJ1-2|TRBD1|TRBV6-1|-
TGTGCCAGCAGTGACCCTCCGACAGGGAGTGACGGCTACACCTTC
CASSDPPTGSDGYTF
>TRBJ2-1|-|TRBV12-3/TRBV12-4|many
TGTGCCAGCACTTTGGGTTGGGGACCAAGTTACAATGAGCAGTTCTTC
CASTLGWGPSYNEQFF
>TRBJ2-6|-|TRBV12-3/TRBV12-4|many
TGTGCCAGCAGCCCCTTTTTTACAGGTGGAAAATCTGGGGCCAACGTCCTGACTTTC
CASSPFFTGGKSGANVLTF
>TRBJ2-7|TRBD2|TRBV12-3/TRBV12-4|many
TGTGCCAGCACCCCCGGGGGGAGCTCCTACGAGCAGTACTTC
CASTPGGSSYEQYF
>TRBJ2-3|TRBD2|TRBV24-1|many
TGTGCCACCAGTGATTCCTCGGCTAGCGGCATTAGCACAGATACGCAGTATTTT
CATSDSSASGISTDTQYF
>TRBJ1-2|-|TRBV6-1|few
TGTGCCAGCAGCACGCTCCACGGACGGACTTATAGTGCTGGCTACACCTTC
CASSTLHGRTYSAGYTF
>TRBJ2-3|-|TRBV6-8|-
TGTGCCAGCACATTATACTCGAGATCAGATACGCAGTATTTT
CASTLYSRSDTQYF
>TRBJ1-6|TRBD1|TRBV5-1|-
TGCGCCAGCAGCTTGGACACAGGGGCTGGTTCACCCCTCCACTTT
CASSLDTGAGSPLHF
>TRBJ2-3|-|TRBV3-1|-
TGTGCCAGCAGCCCCATCGAAGGGGGAGCTCGAGATACGCAGTATTTT
CASSPIEGGARDTQYF
>TRBJ2-1|-|TRBV20-1|many
TGCAGTGCTAGAGGACAGACTAGCTCCTACAATGAGCAGTTCTTC
CSARGQTSSYNEQFF
>TRBJ2-7|-|TRBV5-6|-
TGTGCCAGCAATCCCGGGTTCTCGAGCTCCTACGAGCAGTACTTC
CASNPGFSSSYEQYF
>TRBJ2-7|TRBD1|TRBV5-8|few
TGTGCCAGCAGCTACGGGACAGGGAGAAGGTTAGTGGTGAACGAGCAGTACTTC
CASSYGTGRRLVVNEQYF
>TRBJ1-1|-|TRBV20-1|many
TGCAGTGCCCCGACAGGTTTCGGCACTGAAGCTTTCTTT
CSAPTGFGTEAFF
>TRBJ2-7|-|TRBV27|many
TGCGCCAGCGGCCGGGCCGACTCCTACGAGCAGTACTTC
CASGRADSYEQYF
>TRBJ2-5|TRBD2|TRBV20-1|many
TGCAGTGCTAGGACTAGCGGGATAGAGACCCAGTACTTC
CSARTSGIETQYF
>TRBJ2-5|-|TRBV12-3/TRBV12-4|many
TGTGCCAGCAGTTTAACCGGAGGTTGGGAGACCCAGTACTTC
CASSLTGGWETQYF
>TRBJ1-2|-|TRBV6-1|many
TGTGCCAGGGAAGGAGGGGACCCGAACTATGGCTACACCTTC
CAREGGDPNYGYTF
>TRBJ1-3|TRBD1|TRBV20-1|-
TGCAGTGCTAGAGACCGACAGGGGGCTAACGGAAACACCATATATTTT
CSARDRQGANGNTIYF
>TRBJ1-5|TRBD1|TRBV12-3/TRBV12-4|-
TGTGCCAGCAGTTTAGCGCCGGGACAGTCCGATCAGCCCCAGCATTTT
CASSLAPGQSDQPQHF
>TRBJ2-1|TRBD1|TRBV24-1|-
TGTGCCACCAGTGATCGGACAGGGGACGGGGTTTACAATGAGCAGTTCTTC
CATSDRTGDGVYNEQFF
>TRBJ2-7|-|TRBV24-1|many
TGTGCCACCAGTGGGGACCGGGGCTCCTACGAGCAGTACTTC
CATSGDRGSYEQYF
>TRBJ2-7|-|TRBV6-2/TRBV6-3|-
TGTGCCAGCAGAGAACCTGGTGGGGACGAGCAGTACTTC
CASREPGGDEQYF
>TRBJ2-5|-|TRBV7-9|-
TGTGCCAGCAGCAACGGGTTTCAAGAGACCCAGTACTTC
CASSNGFQETQYF
>TRBJ2-7|-|TRBV19|once
TGTGCCAGTAGTACAATAGGGGTGAACTACGAGCAGTACTTC
CASSTIGVNYEQYF
>TRBJ1-4|TRBD1|TRBV12-3/TRBV12-4|few
TGTGCCAGCAGCTGGGACAGGACAACTAATGAAAAACTGTTTTTT
CASSWDRTTNEKLFF
>TRBJ2-1|-|TRBV11-2|many
TGTGCCAGCAGATCTTTTTCGGGAAGCTCCTACAATGAGCAGTTCTTC
CASRSFSGSSYNEQFF
>TRBJ2-1|-|TRBV12-3/TRBV12-4|many
TGTGCCAGCAGGGGTGGCTTGTCGGAAAGCTCCTACAATGAGCAGTTCTTC
CASRGGLSESSYNEQFF
>TRBJ1-2|TRBD1|TRBV29-1|-
TGCAGCGTTAGGGGACAGGGGCACTATGGCTACACCTTC
CSVRGQGHYGYTF
>TRBJ1-1|-|TRBV19|many
TGTGCCAGTAGCAAGAGACAGTTGAACACTGAAGCTTTCTTT
CASSKRQLNTEAFF
>TRBJ1-3|-|TRBV29-1|many
TGCAGCGTTGAAGATCATGCGGGGCCGGACACCATATATTTT
CSVEDHAGPDTIYF
>TRBJ2-2|-|TRBV20-1|-
TGCAGTGCTATCGGGAGACGAACCGGGGAGCTGTTTTTT
CSAIGRRTGELFF
>TRBJ2-1|TRBD2|TRBV20-1|many
TGCAGTGCCGGGGCCTCGCTAGCGGTCTACAATGAGCAGTTCTTC
CSAGASLAVYNEQFF
>TRBJ2-7|-|TRBV5-1|many
TGCGCCAGCAGCTTGGGGGGCAAATCCTACGAGCAGTACTTC
CASSLGGKSYEQYF
>TRBJ2-2|TRBD2|TRBV5-1|few
TGCGCCAGCAGTGGGGGGGGAGCGGGCCGGACCGGGGAGCTGTTTTTT
CASSGGGAGRTGELFF
>TRBJ2-1|-|TRBV5-1|many
TGCGCCAGCAGCTTGGTGGCGGGGAACAATGAGCAGTTCTTC
CASSLVAGNNEQFF
>TRBJ2-3|TRBD2|TRBV12-3/TRBV12-4|many
TGTGCCAGCAGTTTTTTTCGCGGGAGGCTATCTAGCACAGATACGCAGTATTTT
CASSFFRGRLSSTDTQYF
>TRBJ1-1|-|TRBV20-1|-
TGCAGTTCACCGATAGGGGCTTTCTTT
CSSPIGAFF
>TRBJ2-1|-|TRBV9|-
TGTGCCAGCAGCGTAGTACGAACAACCTACAATGAGCAGTTCTTC
CASSVVRTTYNEQFF
>TRBJ1-4|-|TRBV15|few
TGTGCCACCAGCAACTACCGGGCACACAATGAAAAACTGTTTTTT
CATSNYRAHNEKLFF
>TRBJ1-6|TRBD1|TRBV9|few
TGTGCCAGCAGCGTGACAGGGGATAATTCACCCCTCCACTTT
CASSVTGDNSPLHF
>TRBJ2-5|-|TRBV20-1|-
TGCAGTGCTCCTGCTTCGGGACGCGAGACCCAGTACTTC
CSAPASGRETQYF
>TRBJ2-2|-|TRBV2|many
TGTGCCAGCAGTTCTACCGGGGAGCTGTTTTTT
CASSSTGELFF
>TRBJ2-7|TRBD1|TRBV7-2|few
TGTGCCAGCAGCAAAGAGACAGGGACCTACGAGCAGTACTTC
CASSKETGTYEQYF
>TRBJ1-2|TRBD1|TRBV10-3|few
TGTGCCATCAGCGAGAACCGGGACAGCAAAAACTATGGCTACACCTTC
CAISENRDSKNYGYTF
>TRBJ2-5|TRBD2|TRBV12-3/TRBV12-4|once
TGTGCCAGCAGTTCGACATTGCGCGGGAGGGGAACAGGGGAGACCCAGTACTTC
CASSSTLRGRGTGETQYF